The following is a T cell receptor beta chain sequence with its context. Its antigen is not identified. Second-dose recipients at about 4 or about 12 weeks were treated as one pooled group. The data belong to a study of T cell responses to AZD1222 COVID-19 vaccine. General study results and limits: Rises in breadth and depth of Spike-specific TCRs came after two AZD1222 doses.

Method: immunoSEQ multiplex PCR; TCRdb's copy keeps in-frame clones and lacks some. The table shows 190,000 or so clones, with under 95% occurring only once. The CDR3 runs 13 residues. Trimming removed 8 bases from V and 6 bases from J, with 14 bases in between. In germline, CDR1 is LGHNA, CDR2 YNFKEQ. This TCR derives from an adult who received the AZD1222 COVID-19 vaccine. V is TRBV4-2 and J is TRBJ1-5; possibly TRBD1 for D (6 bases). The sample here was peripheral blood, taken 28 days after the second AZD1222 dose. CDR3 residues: CASGSRGFQPQHF. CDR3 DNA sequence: TGTGCCAGCGGTTCGAGGGGGTTTCAGCCCCAGCATTTT.